A single sample gave rise to the 24 T cell receptor beta chains below, sequenced in a study of cytomegalovirus exposure and HLA in healthy donors. The PCR contained 60 Vbeta and 13 Jbeta primers. Libraries were prepared by immunoSEQ multiplex PCR; TCRdb keeps only in-frame clonotypes and omits some of them. This table holds about 120,000 clones, approximately 80% found once. Sequenced sample: PBMCs. These receptors came from a woman aged 40-49 years in good health and CMV-seronegative.

J is TRBJ2-3 and V is TRBV5-8, with TRBD2 matching 11 bases. V dropped 0 bases and J dropped 3; count of bases not matched to a gene: 6. CDR1 is SGHTS and CDR2 is YDEGEE in the germline V gene. The CDR3 loop spans 17 amino acids. CDR3 nucleotides: TGTGCCAGCAGCTTGGCCCGGTCTAGCGGGAGGACAGATACGCAGTATTTT. This codes for CASSLARSSGRTDTQYF.

This clone was seen a single time. This sequence joins TRBV29-1 and TRBJ2-5; D not resolved. Trimming removed 4 bases from V and 3 bases from J, with 9 bases in between. The CDR3 loop spans 12 amino acids. Germline V gene lookup returns CDR1 SQVTM and CDR2 ANQGSEA. CDR3 residues: CSVGSPKETQYF. The DNA for the CDR3 is TGCAGCGTTGGGAGTCCCAAAGAGACCCAGTACTTC. The full variable domain, completed using reference TRBV29-1 and TRBJ2-5, is SAVISQKPSRDICQRGTSLTIQCQVDSQVTMMFWYRQQPGQSLTLIATANQGSEATYESGFVIDKFPISRPNLTFSTLTVSNMSPEDSSIYLCSVGSPKETQYFGPGTRLLVL.

V is TRBV6-5 and J is TRBJ2-2, with a possible D match to TRBD2 (6 bases). V lost 7 bases and J 6 bases, leaving 18 bases between the germline ends. Germline CDR1 is MNHEY and CDR2 is SVGAGI. The CDR3 extends over 15 amino acids. CDR3 nucleotides: TGTGCCAGCAAACGATGGGGGGTCTCTCCCGGGGAGCTGTTTTTT. This encodes CASKRWGVSPGELFF.

The chain combines TRBV4-1 with TRBJ1-1; D ambiguous. Germline V CDR1 and CDR2: MGHRA, YSYEKL. The CDR3 totals 14 residues. Between the trimmed V and J ends, which lost 1 base and 3 bases, there was a span of 9 bases. The chain's CDR3 is CASSQGRPDTEAFF. CDR3 bases: TGCGCCAGCAGCCAAGGGAGGCCTGACACTGAAGCTTTCTTT.

The chain couples TRBV28 to TRBJ1-2; D is undetermined. Trimming cost V 10 bases and J 3 bases, with 15 bases left between them. The CDR3 spans 13 residues. The germline V gene has CDR1 MDHEN and CDR2 SYDVKM. DNA of the CDR3: TGTGCCACCTCAAAAGAGGTAGACTATGGCTACACCTTC. The encoded protein is CATSKEVDYGYTF.

The chain carries TRBV12-5 and TRBJ1-6, with 8 positions matching TRBD1. J was trimmed by 9 bases and V by 2 bases; bases with no gene match: 15. Germline values: CDR1 LGHNT, CDR2 FRNRAP. This CDR3 is 18 amino acids long. This CDR3 is CASGLSNVGQGAGSPLHF. The CDR3 coding sequence is TGTGCTAGTGGTTTGTCCAATGTCGGCCAGGGGGCTGGTTCACCCCTCCACTTT.

This chain uses TRBV5-1 with TRBJ2-5, with D uncertain. Between the trimmed V and J ends, which lost 1 base and 3 bases, there was a span of 7 bases. The CDR3 covers 13 residues. Per germline, CDR1 SGHRS and CDR2 YFSETQ. In DNA, the CDR3 is TGCGCCAGCAGCTTGACGGTAAAAGAGACCCAGTACTTC. It codes for CASSLTVKETQYF.

This rearrangement joins TRBV6-1 to TRBJ1-2; D call uncertain. The CDR3 sequence is 12 residues long. CDR1 is MNHNS, CDR2 SASEGT, per germline. Trimming cost V 9 bases and J 6 bases, with 14 bases left between them. The CDR3 region has the DNA TGTGCCAGTACTGTCTTTACTCATGGCTACACCTTC. Its translation: CASTVFTHGYTF.

This clone is a singleton in its sample. The chain's CDR3 is CASSLQGPSTDTQYF. CDR3 DNA: TGTGCCAGCAGCCTACAGGGACCTAGCACAGATACGCAGTATTTT. This chain joins TRBV14 and TRBJ2-3; TRBD1 is a possible D gene (6 bases). The CDR3 consists of 15 residues. The germline V gene has CDR1 SGHDN and CDR2 FVKESK. V was clipped by 4 bases and J by 0 bases, with 11 bases between them.

This CDR3 is CASSSGENSYEQYF. The CDR3 nucleotides read TGTGCCAGCAGCTCGGGGGAAAACTCCTACGAGCAGTACTTC. V and J are TRBV11-2 and TRBJ2-7; maybe TRBD2 (6 bases). V was pared by 4 bases and J by 0 bases, with 10 bases between. The length of the CDR3 is 14 residues. Germline assignment: CDR1 SGHAT and CDR2 FQNNGV.

V usage is TRBV19 and J usage is TRBJ1-2; TRBD1 aligns across 7 bases. CDR3 size: 16 residues. V was pared by 3 bases and J by 3 bases, with 10 bases of the junction left unmatched. Germline V gene sequence: CDR1 LNHDA, CDR2 SQIVND (reference sequence). CDR3 sequence: CASSMGTDDLYYGYTF. The CDR3 region has the DNA TGTGCCAGTAGTATGGGGACAGACGATCTCTACTATGGCTACACCTTC.

This chain connects TRBV2 to TRBJ2-7; D is possibly TRBD2 (6 bases). The germline gives CDR1 SNHLY, CDR2 FYNNEI. The CDR3 contains 13 residues. V was shortened by 8 bases and J by 1 base, with 12 bases between the two germline ends. The CDR3 protein is CASGAGSSYEQYF. The CDR3 nucleotides read TGTGCCAGCGGGGCGGGATCATCCTACGAGCAGTACTTC.

The chain uses TRBV11-2 and TRBJ2-7; 9 nucleotides line up with TRBD1. The CDR3 has 16 residues. Germline assignment: CDR1 SGHAT and CDR2 FQNNGV. V shed 9 bases and J 3 bases; nucleotides not matched to a gene: 15. The DNA of the CDR3 is TGTGCCAGTAGGGACAGGGTATCCCACTCATACTACGAGCAGTACTTC. Amino acid sequence: CASRDRVSHSYYEQYF.

The table lists this clone with a count of one. This sequence joins TRBV2 and TRBJ2-5; D might be TRBD2 (5 bases). The V gene lost 8 bases and the J gene lost 2 bases, with 12 bases spanning the gap. This CDR3 is 13 amino acids long. From germline, CDR1 is SNHLY and CDR2 FYNNEI. The CDR3: CASEAWEQETQYF. The CDR3 nucleotides read TGTGCCAGCGAAGCGTGGGAGCAAGAGACCCAGTACTTC.

This chain connects TRBV19 to TRBJ2-5, with 8 bases lining up with TRBD1. With V trimmed by 3 bases and J by 5 bases, 8 bases remained unmatched. The CDR3 spans 15 residues. The germline gives CDR1 LNHDA, CDR2 SQIVND (reference sequence). The CDR3, as DNA: TGTGCCAGTAGTATCCAAAGGACAGGGTCGGAGACCCAGTACTTC. This translates into CASSIQRTGSETQYF.

This chain links TRBV7-3 with TRBJ1-2, with 9 bases fitting TRBD1. Germline lookup yields CDR1 SGHTA and CDR2 FQGTGA. CDR3 size: 14 residues. V shed 2 bases, J shed 7 bases, and the junction held 5 bases outside the gene matches. CDR3 in amino acids: CASSLGQGTAGYTF. In DNA form, the CDR3 reads TGTGCCAGCAGCTTAGGACAGGGGACGGCTGGCTACACCTTC.

On this clone itself: The conserved phenylalanine or tryptophan is not found at the CDR3 terminus, so this likely reflects a read error. This sequence joins TRBV6-1 and TRBJ1-2, with D possibly TRBD1 on 6 matching bases. The ends were cut back, 6 bases at V and 7 bases at J, with 15 bases in the middle. Per the germline V gene, CDR1 is MNHNS and CDR2 is SASEGT. CDR3 length: 13 residues. CDR3 in DNA: TGTGCCAGCAGAGGACCAGGGGTGGGTGGCTACACCTCC. Translation gives CASRGPGVGGYTS.

The V and J genes are TRBV27 and TRBJ2-2; no clear D gene. The germline V gene has CDR1 MNHEY and CDR2 SMNVEV (reference sequence). V was cut by 1 base and J by 5 bases, with 5 bases left in between. There are 13 residues in the CDR3. The CDR3 nucleotides read TGTGCCAGCAGTTTATTGAGTACCGGGGAGCTGTTTTTT. Its translation is CASSLLSTGELFF.

The chain carries TRBV4-1 and TRBJ2-3; 16 bases agree with TRBD2. V lost 0 bases to trimming and J lost 10 bases; unmatched junction nucleotides: 7. The CDR3 is made up of 17 amino acids. Germline V gene data show CDR1 as MGHRA and CDR2 as YSYEKL. The DNA of the CDR3 is TGCGCCAGCAGCCAAGATAAGGGACTAGCGGGAGGGCAGGCGCAGTATTTT. Residues: CASSQDKGLAGGQAQYF.

The rearrangement links TRBV7-2 to TRBJ2-7, with 10 bases matching TRBD1. J gave up 7 bases and V 4 bases, and 10 bases lay outside the gene matches. Germline V CDR1 and CDR2: SGHTA, FQGNSA. CDR3 length: 15 residues. The CDR3 loop is CASSSRTGGVREQYF. The CDR3 nucleotides read TGTGCCAGCAGCTCTCGGACAGGGGGAGTACGGGAGCAGTACTTC.

The chain has TRBV7-3 and TRBJ1-2; no clear D. The length of the CDR3 is 13 residues. The ends were cut back, 2 bases at V and 6 bases at J, with 10 bases in the middle. The germline gives CDR1 SGHTA, CDR2 FQGTGA. CDR3 nucleotide sequence: TGTGCCAGCAGCTTATCCCCGCGGGATGGCTACACCTTC. Amino acids: CASSLSPRDGYTF.

The rearrangement uses TRBV29-1 and TRBJ1-1, with D hard to call. The CDR3 consists of 11 residues. Germline lookup yields CDR1 SQVTM and CDR2 ANQGSEA. The V end was cut by 4 bases, the J end by 7 bases, with 10 bases between. Here the CDR3 reads CSVVERREAFF. The CDR3 nucleotides read TGCAGCGTTGTAGAGCGCCGTGAAGCTTTCTTT.

The J gene is TRBJ1-1, the V gene TRBV10-1, with D possibly TRBD1 on 6 matching bases. The V gene lost 0 bases and the J gene lost 0 bases, with 14 bases spanning the gap. Germline values: CDR1 WNHNN, CDR2 SYGVQD (reference sequence). The CDR3 is 17 amino acids. As DNA, the CDR3 is TGCGCCAGCAGTGAGTCGATGGGTTCAGGGGTGAACACTGAAGCTTTCTTT. This gives the protein CASSESMGSGVNTEAFF.

The J gene is TRBJ2-1, the V gene TRBV11-2; D is possibly TRBD1 (6 bases). V was pared by 7 bases and J by 7 bases, with 17 bases between. Germline-derived CDR1 and CDR2 are SGHAT and FQNNGV. CDR3 size: 14 residues. CDR3 bases: TGTGCCAGCAACGAGTTGGGGGCGCGGAATGAGCAGTTCTTC. It translates to CASNELGARNEQFF.